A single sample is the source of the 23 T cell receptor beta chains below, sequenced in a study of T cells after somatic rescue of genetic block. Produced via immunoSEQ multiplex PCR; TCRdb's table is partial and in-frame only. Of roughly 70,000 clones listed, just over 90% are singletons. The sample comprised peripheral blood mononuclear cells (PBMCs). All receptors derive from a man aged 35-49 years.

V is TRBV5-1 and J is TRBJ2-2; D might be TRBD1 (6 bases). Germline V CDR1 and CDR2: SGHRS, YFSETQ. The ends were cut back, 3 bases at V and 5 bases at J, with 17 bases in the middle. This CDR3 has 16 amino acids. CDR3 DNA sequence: TGCGCCAGCAGCTACAGGGAACGCCTCTATACCGGGGAGCTGTTTTTT. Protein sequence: CASSYRERLYTGELFF. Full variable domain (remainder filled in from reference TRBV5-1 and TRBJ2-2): KAGVTQTPRYLIKTRGQQVTLSCSPISGHRSVSWYQQTPGQGLQFLFEYFSETQRNKGNFPGRFSGRQFSNSRSEMNVSTLELGDSALYLCASSYRERLYTGELFFGEGSRLTVL.

The CDR3 nucleotides read TGCGCCAGCAGCCAAGAGATGGACAGTAACTATGGCTACACCTTC. Amino acid sequence: CASSQEMDSNYGYTF. The chain joins TRBV4-3 to TRBJ1-2, with D possibly being TRBD1 (6 bases). CDR1 is LGHNA, CDR2 YSLEER, per germline. The CDR3 totals 15 residues. Trimming took off 0 bases at V and 1 base at J, with 9 bases between the two ends.

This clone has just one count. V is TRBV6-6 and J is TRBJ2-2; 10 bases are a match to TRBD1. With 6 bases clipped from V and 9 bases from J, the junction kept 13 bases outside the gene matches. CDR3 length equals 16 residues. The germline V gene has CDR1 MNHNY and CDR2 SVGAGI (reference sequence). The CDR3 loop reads CASRSPGQGHRWELFF. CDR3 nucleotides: TGTGCCAGCAGGTCACCGGGACAGGGGCACCGGTGGGAGCTGTTTTTT.

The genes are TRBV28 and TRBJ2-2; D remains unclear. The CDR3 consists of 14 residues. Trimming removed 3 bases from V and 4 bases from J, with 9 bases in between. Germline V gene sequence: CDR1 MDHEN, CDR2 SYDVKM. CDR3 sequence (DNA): TGTGCCAGCAGTTTCTACAGAATCACCGGGGAGCTGTTTTTT. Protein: CASSFYRITGELFF.

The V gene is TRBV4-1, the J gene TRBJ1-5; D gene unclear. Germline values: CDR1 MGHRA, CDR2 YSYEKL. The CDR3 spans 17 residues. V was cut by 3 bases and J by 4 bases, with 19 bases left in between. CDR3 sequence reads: CASSQSGLGSGNQPQHF. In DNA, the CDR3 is TGCGCCAGCAGCCAGAGTGGGCTGGGGTCGGGGAATCAGCCCCAGCATTTT.

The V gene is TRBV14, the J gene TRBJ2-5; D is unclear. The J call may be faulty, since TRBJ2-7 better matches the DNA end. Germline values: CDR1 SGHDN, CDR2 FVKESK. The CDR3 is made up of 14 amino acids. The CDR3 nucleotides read TGTGCCAGCAGCCAAGTAGATTCGCTTTACGAGCAGTACTTC. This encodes CASSQVDSLYEQYF.

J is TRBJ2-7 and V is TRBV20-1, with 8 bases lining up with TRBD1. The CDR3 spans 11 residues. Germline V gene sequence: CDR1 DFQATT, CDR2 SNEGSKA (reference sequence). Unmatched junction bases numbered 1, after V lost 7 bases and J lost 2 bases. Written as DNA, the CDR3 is TGCAGTGGACAGGGGACCTACGAGCAGTACTTC. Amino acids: CSGQGTYEQYF.

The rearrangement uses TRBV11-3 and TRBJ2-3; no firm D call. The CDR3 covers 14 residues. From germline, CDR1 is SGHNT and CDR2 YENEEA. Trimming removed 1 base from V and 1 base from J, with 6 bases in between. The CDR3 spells CASSLVAGTDTQYF. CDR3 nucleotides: TGTGCCAGCAGCTTAGTGGCAGGCACAGATACGCAGTATTTT.

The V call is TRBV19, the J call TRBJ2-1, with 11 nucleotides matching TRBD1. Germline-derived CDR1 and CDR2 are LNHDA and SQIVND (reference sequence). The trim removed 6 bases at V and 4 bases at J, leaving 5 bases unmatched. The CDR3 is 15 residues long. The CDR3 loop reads CASSRTGGEYNEQFF. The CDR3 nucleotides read TGTGCCAGTAGCCGGACAGGGGGCGAGTACAATGAGCAGTTCTTC. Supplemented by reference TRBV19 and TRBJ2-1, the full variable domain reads DGGITQSPKYLFRKEGQNVTLSCEQNLNHDAMYWYRQDPGQGLRLIYYSQIVNDFQKGDIAEGYSVSREKKESFPLTVTSAQKNPTAFYLCASSRTGGEYNEQFFGPGTRLTVL.

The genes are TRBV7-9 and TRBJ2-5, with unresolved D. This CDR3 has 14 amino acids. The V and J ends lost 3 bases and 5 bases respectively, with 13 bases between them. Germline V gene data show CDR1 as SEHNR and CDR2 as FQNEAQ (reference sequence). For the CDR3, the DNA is TGTGCCAGCAGCTTCGGCCTCCTCGAGGAGACCCAGTACTTC. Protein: CASSFGLLEETQYF. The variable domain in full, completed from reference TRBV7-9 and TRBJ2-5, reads DTGVSQNPRHKITKRGQNVTFRCDPISEHNRLYWYRQTLGQGPEFLTYFQNEAQLEKSRLLSDRFSAERPKGSFSTLEIQRTEQGDSAMYLCASSFGLLEETQYFGPGTRLLVL.

The CDR3 here is CASSGQGEVTEAFF. In nucleotides, the CDR3 is TGTGCCAGCTCAGGACAGGGTGAGGTCACTGAAGCTTTCTTT. The rearrangement uses TRBV18 and TRBJ1-1; 8 nucleotides line up with TRBD1. The V segment lost 5 bases and the J segment 4 bases; nucleotides outside the gene matches: 6. This CDR3 spans 14 amino acids. Germline V gene data show CDR1 as KGHSH and CDR2 as LQKENI.

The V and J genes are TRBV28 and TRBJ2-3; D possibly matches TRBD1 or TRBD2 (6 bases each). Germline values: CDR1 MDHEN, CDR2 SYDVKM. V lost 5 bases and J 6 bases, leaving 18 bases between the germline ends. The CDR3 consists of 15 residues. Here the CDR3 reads CASSGGPFRRDTQYF. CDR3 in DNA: TGTGCCAGCAGTGGGGGGCCTTTCAGGAGGGATACGCAGTATTTT.

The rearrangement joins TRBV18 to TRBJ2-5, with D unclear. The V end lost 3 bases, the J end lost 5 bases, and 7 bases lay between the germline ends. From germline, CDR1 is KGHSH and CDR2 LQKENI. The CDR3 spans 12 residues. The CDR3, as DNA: TGTGCCAGCTCACCTCCAAGGGAGACCCAGTACTTC. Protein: CASSPPRETQYF.

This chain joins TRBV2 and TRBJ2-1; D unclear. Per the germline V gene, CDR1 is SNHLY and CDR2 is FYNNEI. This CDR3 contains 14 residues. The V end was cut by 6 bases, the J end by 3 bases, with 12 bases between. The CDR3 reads CASRAPGIYNEQFF. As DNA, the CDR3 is TGTGCCAGCAGGGCACCCGGTATCTACAATGAGCAGTTCTTC.

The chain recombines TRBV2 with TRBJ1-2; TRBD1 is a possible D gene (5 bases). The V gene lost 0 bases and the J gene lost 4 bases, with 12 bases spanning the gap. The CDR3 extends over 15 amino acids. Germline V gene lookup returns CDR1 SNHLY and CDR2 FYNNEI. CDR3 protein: CASSEALGVFYGYTF. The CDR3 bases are TGTGCCAGCAGTGAAGCGCTGGGGGTTTTCTATGGCTACACCTTC.

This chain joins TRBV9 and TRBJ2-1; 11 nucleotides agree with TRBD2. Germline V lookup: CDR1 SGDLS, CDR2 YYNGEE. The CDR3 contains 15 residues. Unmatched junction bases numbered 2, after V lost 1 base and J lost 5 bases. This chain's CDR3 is CASSVIAGGNNEQFF. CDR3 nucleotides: TGTGCCAGCAGCGTAATAGCGGGGGGGAACAATGAGCAGTTCTTC.

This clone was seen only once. CDR3 nucleotide sequence: TGCGCCAGCAGCCAAGATCTGGGACAGGGGAGAGTCGGGGAGCTGTTTTTT. As protein: CASSQDLGQGRVGELFF. The V and J genes are TRBV4-1 and TRBJ2-2; TRBD1 agrees at 10 bases. Trimming at V came to 0 bases and at J to 7 bases, leaving 8 bases not matched to a gene. The CDR3 is made up of 17 amino acids. Germline V gene sequence: CDR1 MGHRA, CDR2 YSYEKL.

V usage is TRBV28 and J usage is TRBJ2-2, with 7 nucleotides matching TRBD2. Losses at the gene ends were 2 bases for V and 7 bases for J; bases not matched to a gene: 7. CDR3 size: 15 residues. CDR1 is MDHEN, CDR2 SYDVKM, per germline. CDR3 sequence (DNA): TGTGCCAGCAGTTTAAGTTCGGGAGGCGGCGGGGAGCTGTTTTTT. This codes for CASSLSSGGGGELFF.

The CDR3 DNA sequence: TGTGCCAGTAGTATAATTAGCTTCAATGAGCAGTTCTTC. As protein: CASSIISFNEQFF. The chain has TRBV19 and TRBJ2-1, with no clear D. In germline, CDR1 is LNHDA, CDR2 SQIVND (reference sequence). With 2 bases removed from V and 6 bases from J, the gap between germline ends came to 8 bases. CDR3 size: 13 residues.

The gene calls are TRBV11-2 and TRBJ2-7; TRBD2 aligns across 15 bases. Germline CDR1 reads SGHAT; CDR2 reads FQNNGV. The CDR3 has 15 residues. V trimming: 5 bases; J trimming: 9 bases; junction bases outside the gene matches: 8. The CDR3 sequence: CASSPQLGLAGGQYF. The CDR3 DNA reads TGTGCCAGCAGCCCTCAACTGGGACTAGCGGGAGGGCAGTACTTC.

The CDR3 DNA follows: TGTGCCAGCAGCCTTGGGCCCGGTGCCGATGAGCAGTTCTTC. Translating it yields CASSLGPGADEQFF. The genes are TRBV9 and TRBJ2-1; no firm D call. The CDR3 contains 14 residues. V lost 4 bases to trimming and J lost 8 bases, with 16 bases between them. Germline values: CDR1 SGDLS, CDR2 YYNGEE.

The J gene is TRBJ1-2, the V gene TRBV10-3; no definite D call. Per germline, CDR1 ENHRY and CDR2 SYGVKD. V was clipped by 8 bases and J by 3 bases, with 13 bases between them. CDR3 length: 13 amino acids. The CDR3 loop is CAISGPRDYGYTF. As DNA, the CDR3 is TGTGCCATCTCTGGCCCTCGGGACTATGGCTACACCTTC.

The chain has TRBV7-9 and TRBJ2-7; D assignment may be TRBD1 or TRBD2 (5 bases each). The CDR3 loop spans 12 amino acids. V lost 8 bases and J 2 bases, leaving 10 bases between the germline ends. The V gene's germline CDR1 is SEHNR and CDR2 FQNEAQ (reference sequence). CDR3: CASGQGPYEQYF. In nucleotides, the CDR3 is TGTGCCAGCGGCCAGGGACCCTACGAGCAGTACTTC.